This T cell receptor beta chain was captured in a study of liver allograft versus peripheral blood T cells. Study background: Recipients' peripheral blood served as the comparator for T cell receptor repertoires in transplanted livers. Study results and limitations: In liver allografts, T cell receptor repertoires reportedly differed from the repertoires found in peripheral blood.

TCRdb fed the reads into MiXCR, producing one record per CDR3 protein. Found here are roughly 7,800 distinct CDR3 sequences, around a sixth of them singletons; the top ten hold around 1.5%. CDR1 SQVTM and CDR2 ANQGSEA come from the germline V gene. This CDR3 contains 12 residues. Trimming took off 7 bases at V and 1 base at J, with 10 bases between the two ends. This clonotype was detected a few times. Its antigen is unidentified. The chain couples TRBV29-1 to TRBJ1-1; possible D gene TRBD1, 6 bases. The TCR comes from a human patient who had a liver transplant. Part of the T cell pool may stem from the graft donor. The CDR3 DNA is TGCAGCGCGCAGGGGTCGAACACTGAAGCTTTCTTT. Amino acid sequence: CSAQGSNTEAFF.